These 2 T cell receptor beta chains were sequenced from one sample in a study of blood T cell repertoires in COVID-19. TCRdb's table, derived via immunoSEQ multiplex PCR, lists solely in-frame clones and lacks some. This repertoire shows roughly 140,000 clones, about nine tenths found once; its top ten account for 10% to 12%. The sequenced material came from PBMCs or T cells enriched from blood (not recorded which). The receptor source for this set is a man in his 60s who had recovered from COVID-19.

The chain joins TRBV2 to TRBJ2-5, with TRBD2 identical over 8 bases. Germline loops: CDR1 SNHLY, CDR2 FYNNEI. This CDR3 has 13 amino acids. J was trimmed by 6 bases and V by 7 bases; bases with no gene match: 7. For the CDR3, the DNA is TGTGCCAGCACCACGGGGGGGGGAAAGACCCAGTACTTC. It translates to CASTTGGGKTQYF. Looking up the rest from reference TRBV2 and TRBJ2-5 gives the full variable domain: EPEVTQTPSHQVTQMGQEVILRCVPISNHLYFYWYRQILGQKVEFLVSFYNNEISEKSEIFDDQFSVERPDGSNFTLKIRSTKLEDSAMYFCASTTGGGKTQYFGPGTRLLVL.

Note on this clone: Other DNA sequences within the sample encode an identical CDR3. This rearrangement joins TRBV6-5 to TRBJ1-3; TRBD1 agrees at 9 bases. CDR1 is MNHEY and CDR2 is SVGAGI in the germline V gene. V shed 6 bases and J 1 base; nucleotides not matched to a gene: 4. This CDR3 contains 15 residues. CDR3 bases: TGTGCCAGCAGGGGACAGGGTGTATCTGGAAACACCATATATTTT. The encoded protein is CASRGQGVSGNTIYF.